The TCR beta chain described here comes from a study of T-cell reconstitution after alpha-beta-depleted transplantation in children. Study-wide findings and caveats: Expanded graft clones, several hundred of them, were reportedly the source of alpha-beta T cells about two months after transplant. Once a year had passed after transplant, T-cell counts and diversity came mostly from newly produced T cells. The origin of high day-60 TCRbeta diversity in some patients lay in surviving recipient T cells and thymic progenitors.

Preparation of the TCRbeta library was carried out with unique molecular identifiers. Using its own MiXCR run on the PCR reads, TCRdb lists one record per CDR3 protein. The table has tens of thousands of distinct CDR3 sequences, 4.9% seen once; the top ten hold approximately 17%. This clonotype was seen ten or more times. The antigen is not known. There are 15 residues in the CDR3. Germline CDR1 KGHSH, CDR2 LQKENI. The V segment lost 1 base and the J segment 1 base; nucleotides outside the gene matches: 0. Sequenced material: PBMCs, mostly from graft donor cells, taken 180 days after TCRalphabeta/CD19-depleted stem cell transplant. The V call is TRBV18, the J call TRBJ2-5; 10 nucleotides line up with TRBD1. The TCR comes from a boy under two years old who had a stem cell transplant for acute myeloid leukemia, so the T cells may come from the graft donor. CDR3 residues: CASSPRDRGQETQYF. CDR3 in DNA: TGTGCCAGCTCACCACGGGACAGGGGCCAAGAGACCCAGTACTTC.